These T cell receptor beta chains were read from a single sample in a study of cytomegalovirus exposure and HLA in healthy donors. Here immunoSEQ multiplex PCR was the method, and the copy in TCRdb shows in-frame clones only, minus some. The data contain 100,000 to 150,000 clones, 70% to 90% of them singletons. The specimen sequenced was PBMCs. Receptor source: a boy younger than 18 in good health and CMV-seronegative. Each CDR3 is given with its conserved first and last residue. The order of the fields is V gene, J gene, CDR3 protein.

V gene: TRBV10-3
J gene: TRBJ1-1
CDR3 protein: CAISEVRDRVNTEAFF

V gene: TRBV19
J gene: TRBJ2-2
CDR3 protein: CASSIVSAGELFF

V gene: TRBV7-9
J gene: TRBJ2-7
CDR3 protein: CASGLGQGYEQYF

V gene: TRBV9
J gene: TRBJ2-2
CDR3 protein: CASSAGQAFTGELFF

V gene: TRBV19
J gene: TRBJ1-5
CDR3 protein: CASSTGTGGNQPQHF

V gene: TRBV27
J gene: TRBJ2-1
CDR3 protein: CASSLSDRSSYNEQFF

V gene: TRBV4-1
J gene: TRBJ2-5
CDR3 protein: CASSQGMQTGETQYF

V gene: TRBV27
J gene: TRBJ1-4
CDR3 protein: CASIGGTGEKLFF

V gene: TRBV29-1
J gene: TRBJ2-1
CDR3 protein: CSVGPGLAIDEQFF

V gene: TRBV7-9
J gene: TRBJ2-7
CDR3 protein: CASSLSRSSYEQYF

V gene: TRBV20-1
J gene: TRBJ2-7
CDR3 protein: CSAFRGYEQYF

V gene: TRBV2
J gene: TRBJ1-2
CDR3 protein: CASSAIDGQGPYGYTF

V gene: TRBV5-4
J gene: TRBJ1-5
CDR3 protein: CASSEGTGQPQHF